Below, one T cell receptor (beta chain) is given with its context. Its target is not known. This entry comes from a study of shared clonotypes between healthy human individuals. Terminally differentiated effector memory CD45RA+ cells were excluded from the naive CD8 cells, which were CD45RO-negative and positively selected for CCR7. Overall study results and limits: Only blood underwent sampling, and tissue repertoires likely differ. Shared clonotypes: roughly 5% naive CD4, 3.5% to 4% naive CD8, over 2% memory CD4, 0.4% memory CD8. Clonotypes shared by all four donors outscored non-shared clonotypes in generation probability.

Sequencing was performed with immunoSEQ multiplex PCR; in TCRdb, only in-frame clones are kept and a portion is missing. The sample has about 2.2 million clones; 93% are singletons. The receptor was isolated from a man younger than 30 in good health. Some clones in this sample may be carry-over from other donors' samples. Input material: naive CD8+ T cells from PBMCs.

CDR3 sequence reads: CASSPPPAGTSSYEQYF. The CDR3 coding sequence is TGTGCCAGCAGTCCCCCGCCGGCCGGGACTAGCTCCTACGAGCAGTACTTC. This chain joins TRBV28 and TRBJ2-7, with 8 positions matching TRBD2. CDR3 length equals 17 residues. The trim removed 5 bases at V and 0 bases at J, leaving 12 bases unmatched. Germline V gene sequence: CDR1 MDHEN, CDR2 SYDVKM.